This entry describes one T cell receptor (beta chain). Its specificity is not known. Compared with germline, one end of the junction differs, possibly owing to a read error. Using RNA transcripts as the source, TCR beta CDR3 regions were amplified. When the TCR CDR3 underwent first-round RT-PCR, the HTBI primer set was used. TCRdb reprocessed the multiplex PCR reads with MiXCR, giving one entry per CDR3 protein. The sample holds 750,000 to 950,000 distinct CDR3 sequences, about 38% seen once. This CDR3 has 15 amino acids. Germline V gene data show CDR1 as ENHRY and CDR2 as SYGVKD. The data belong to a study of T cells in Graves' hyperthyroidism and ophthalmopathy. Notes on the study in general: Median prediction lead before ophthalmopathy onset was around 7 months with the model.

Uncontrolled infection, other autoimmune disease, pregnancy and lactation each barred patients from inclusion. Clinical symptoms, serum thyroxine, TRAb, thyroid ultrasound and orbital computed tomography informed diagnoses. Extraction of PBMCs used under 13 ml of fresh peripheral blood. The chain is built from TRBV10-3 and TRBJ1-2; perhaps TRBD1 as D (5 bases). Sequencing used blood. The clonotype was recovered from a man aged 18 to 35 with Graves' hyperthyroidism. The CDR3 DNA is TGTGCCAGCAGTTATGTGATGGGACCTAACTATGGCTACACCTTC. Protein: CASSYVMGPNYGYTF.